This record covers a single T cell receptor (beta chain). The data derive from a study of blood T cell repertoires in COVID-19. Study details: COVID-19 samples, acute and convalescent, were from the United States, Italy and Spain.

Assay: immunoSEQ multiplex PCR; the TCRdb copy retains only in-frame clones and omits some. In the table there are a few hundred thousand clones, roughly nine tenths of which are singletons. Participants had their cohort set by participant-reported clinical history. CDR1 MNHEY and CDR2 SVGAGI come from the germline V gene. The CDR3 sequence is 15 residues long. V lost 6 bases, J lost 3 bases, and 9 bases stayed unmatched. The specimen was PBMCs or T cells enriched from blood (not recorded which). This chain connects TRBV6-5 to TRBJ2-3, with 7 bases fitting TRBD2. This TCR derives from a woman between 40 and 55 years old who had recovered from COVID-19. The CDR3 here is CASSRLAAGTDTQYF. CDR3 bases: TGTGCCAGCAGCAGACTAGCAGCTGGGACAGATACGCAGTATTTT.